Listed below are T cell receptor beta chains from one sample, sequenced in a study of T cells after yellow fever vaccination. TCRdb reanalysed the 5' RACE reads using MiXCR and keeps one entry per CDR3 protein. Of 450,000 to 650,000 distinct CDR3 sequences listed, about a fifth are singletons. The starting material was PBMCs, obtained approximately 20 days after the first yellow fever vaccination. These TCRs come from a young man who received the YFV17D yellow fever vaccine. CDR3s include the opening cysteine and the closing phenylalanine or tryptophan. The D gene is left open where the match is weak. The size field is filled for only some rows; it gives once, few, many or a size class.

>TRBJ2-1|-|-|TRBV6-2/TRBV6-3|12
TGTGCCAGCAGTTACGGCCGGGGGCCGCAGTTCTTC
CASSYGRGPQFF
>TRBJ2-3|-|-|TRBV7-2|16
TGTGCCAGCAGCGGAGGGACAGTTAGGAATTCAGATACGCAGTATTTT
CASSGGTVRNSDTQYF
>TRBJ2-7|many|TRBD1|TRBV3-1|15
TGTGCCAGCAGCCCACTTGGACAGGGGGCGCGTGAGCAGTACTTC
CASSPLGQGAREQYF
>TRBJ2-1|many|-|TRBV20-1|17
TGCAGTGCCCCGCCCCCGGGAGGACAGAGCTCCTACAATGAGCAGTTCTTC
CSAPPPGGQSSYNEQFF
>TRBJ2-1|-|-|TRBV5-1|15
TGCGCCAGCAGCTTCTCCCGGCCATCCTACAATGAGCAGTTCTTC
CASSFSRPSYNEQFF
>TRBJ1-2|once|-|TRBV20-1|10
TGCAGTGCTAGAGACGGAGGCTACACCTTC
CSARDGGYTF
>TRBJ2-3|-|TRBD1|TRBV7-3|20
TGTGCCAGCAGGCCCCACGGGACAGGGGGCGCCGGGCCCCTCACAGATACGCAGTATTTT
CASRPHGTGGAGPLTDTQYF
>TRBJ2-5|-|-|TRBV5-1|14
TGCGCCAGCAGCCCCGGGGACACAAAAGGGACCCAGTACTTC
CASSPGDTKGTQYF
>TRBJ1-1|-|TRBD1|TRBV24-1|18
TGTGCCACCAGTGACAAGTCCCTAGACAGGGCTCGGTACACTGAAGCTTTCTTT
CATSDKSLDRARYTEAFF
>TRBJ2-5|-|-|TRBV7-9|17
TGTGCCAGCAGCTCGCTCAGGGGGGCAGATGTCCAAGAGACCCAGTACTTC
CASSSLRGADVQETQYF
>TRBJ1-3|-|-|TRBV9|15
TGTGCCAGCAGCGCGACAGATTACTCTGGAAACACCATATATTTT
CASSATDYSGNTIYF
>TRBJ1-2|few|TRBD1|TRBV4-3|17
TGCGCCAGCAGCCCCGGGACAGGGAAGTTGGTGTGGAGGGGCTACACCTTC
CASSPGTGKLVWRGYTF
>TRBJ1-1|-|-|TRBV27|14
TGTGCCAGCAGTCCTATAAGCATGAACACTGAAGCTTTCTTT
CASSPISMNTEAFF
>TRBJ2-6|-|-|TRBV18|18
TGTGCCAGCTCACCACCGGCCTCTTGGAACTCTGGGGCCAACGTCCTGACTTTC
CASSPPASWNSGANVLTF
>TRBJ2-5|few|-|TRBV4-3|15
TGCGCCAGCAGCCAAGATTTCAGGGCAAGCGAGACCCAGTACTTC
CASSQDFRASETQYF
>TRBJ2-7|few|-|TRBV5-1|13
TGCGCCAGCAGCTCAGGTCGGGGGTACGAGCAGTACTTC
CASSSGRGYEQYF
>TRBJ2-2|once|TRBD2|TRBV3-1|16
TGTGCCAGCAGCCAATCCCTAGCGGGGGGGCCAGGGGAGCTGTTTTTT
CASSQSLAGGPGELFF
>TRBJ1-1|few|-|TRBV2|13
TGTGCCAGCACGATTGAGGGAGGCACTGAAGCTTTCTTT
CASTIEGGTEAFF
>TRBJ1-1|few|-|TRBV20-1|14
TGCAGTGCCAAAGGGCCGCCCCCAAACACTGAAGCTTTCTTT
CSAKGPPPNTEAFF
>TRBJ2-3|few|TRBD2|TRBV20-1|13
TGCAGTGCTGGGACTAGCGGGGGGGATACGCAGTATTTT
CSAGTSGGDTQYF
>TRBJ2-3|-|-|TRBV18|12
TGTGCCAGCTCACATCCAGGGGATACGCAGTATTTT
CASSHPGDTQYF
>TRBJ2-5|few|TRBD1|TRBV6-1|13
TGTGCCAGCAGGGAGACAGGGCAAGAGACCCAGTACTTC
CASRETGQETQYF
>TRBJ1-2|-|-|TRBV19|13
TGTGCCAGTAAGCAGACCGCTAACTATGGCTACACCTTC
CASKQTANYGYTF
>TRBJ2-3|many|-|TRBV5-5|12
TGTGCCAGCAGCCCCCACACAGATACGCAGTATTTT
CASSPHTDTQYF
>TRBJ2-3|-|-|TRBV4-1|16
TGCGCCAGCAGCCAAGATTTCTTGCCTAACACCCATACGCAGTATTTT
CASSQDFLPNTHTQYF
>TRBJ2-1|-|TRBD1|TRBV7-9|14
TGTGCCAGCAGCGCCGACAGGGAGTACAATGAGCAGTTCTTC
CASSADREYNEQFF
>TRBJ2-7|-|-|TRBV6-1|14
TGTGCCAGCAGCCTACCGGGAAGAACTACGAAGCAGTACTTC
CASSLPGRTTKQYF
>TRBJ1-5|few|TRBD1|TRBV5-1|15
TGCGCCAGCAGCATCACGGGACAGGACGATCAGCCCCAGCATTTT
CASSITGQDDQPQHF
>TRBJ2-7|few|TRBD1|TRBV11-2|14
TGTGCCAGCAGCTCGACGGGGACAGTCTACGAGCAGTACTTC
CASSSTGTVYEQYF
>TRBJ2-5|few|TRBD2|TRBV7-2|17
TGTGCCAGCAGCTTTGCCCTTCTAGCGGGGGCCCGACGGACCCAGTACTTC
CASSFALLAGARRTQYF
>TRBJ2-5|once|TRBD2|TRBV4-1|17
TGCGCCAGCAGCCACAACCAGGCCCGGGGGGGGCGGGAGACCCAGTACTTC
CASSHNQARGGRETQYF
>TRBJ1-2|-|-|TRBV7-2|15
TGTGCCAGCAGTCCGACAGGATTAGCTAACTATGGCTACACCTTC
CASSPTGLANYGYTF
>TRBJ2-1|few|TRBD2|TRBV13|17
TGTGCCAGCAGCTTTCGTTTGATAGCGGGGGGGCACGATGAGCAGTTCTTC
CASSFRLIAGGHDEQFF
>TRBJ1-2|few|-|TRBV6-6|12
TGTGCCAGCAGTGGAGCTAACTATGGCTACACCTTC
CASSGANYGYTF
>TRBJ1-2|-|-|TRBV18|15
TGTGCCAGCTCACCACGAACAGGAGCTTATGGTGGCTACACCTTC
CASSPRTGAYGGYTF
>TRBJ2-5|few|TRBD1|TRBV7-3|15
TGTGCCAGCAGCTTGGCAGGGGGCTGGGGAGAGACCCAGTACTTC
CASSLAGGWGETQYF
>TRBJ1-1|-|-|TRBV3-1|14
TGTGCCAGCAGCCAGAGGAAGAGGGACACTGAAGCTTTCTTT
CASSQRKRDTEAFF
>TRBJ1-1|-|TRBD1|TRBV6-2/TRBV6-3|12
TGTGCCAGCTCGGGACAGGGGGATGAAGCTTTCTTT
CASSGQGDEAFF
>TRBJ2-5|-|-|TRBV5-1|15
TGCGCCAGCAGCCAGCTACAGCGGGTCCAAGAGACCCAGTACTTC
CASSQLQRVQETQYF
>TRBJ1-3|-|-|TRBV5-1|15
TGCGCCAGCAGCTTGGGGGTTATTTCTGGAAACACCATATATTTT
CASSLGVISGNTIYF
>TRBJ2-5|few|TRBD1|TRBV7-2|16
TGTGCCAGCAGCCTCCAGGGGGAGCCAGGGTATGGGACCCAGTACTTC
CASSLQGEPGYGTQYF